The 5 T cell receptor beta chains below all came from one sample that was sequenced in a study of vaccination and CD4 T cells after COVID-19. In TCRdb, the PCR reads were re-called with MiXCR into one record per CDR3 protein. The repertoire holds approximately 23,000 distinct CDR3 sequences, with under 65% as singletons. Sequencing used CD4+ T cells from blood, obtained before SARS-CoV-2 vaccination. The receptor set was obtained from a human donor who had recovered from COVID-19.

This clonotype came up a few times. This chain's CDR3 is CATSDQLAGEYNEQFF. The DNA for the CDR3 is TGTGCCACCAGTGATCAACTAGCGGGAGAGTACAATGAGCAGTTCTTC. The V call is TRBV24-1, the J call TRBJ2-1, with 11 bases matching TRBD2. V was clipped by 3 bases and J by 4 bases; unmatched bases: 4. The CDR3 covers 16 residues. CDR1 is KGHDR, CDR2 SFDVKD, per germline.

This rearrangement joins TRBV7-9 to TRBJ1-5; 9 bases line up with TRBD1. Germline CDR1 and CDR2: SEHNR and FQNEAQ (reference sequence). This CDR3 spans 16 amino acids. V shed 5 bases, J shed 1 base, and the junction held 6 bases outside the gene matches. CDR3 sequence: CASSPGTGRSNQPQHF. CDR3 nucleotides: TGTGCCAGCAGCCCCGGGACAGGGAGAAGCAATCAGCCCCAGCATTTT.

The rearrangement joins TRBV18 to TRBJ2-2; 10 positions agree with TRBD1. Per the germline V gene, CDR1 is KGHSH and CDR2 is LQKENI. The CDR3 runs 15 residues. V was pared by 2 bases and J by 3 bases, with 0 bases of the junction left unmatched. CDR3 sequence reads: CASSPGTGDTGELFF. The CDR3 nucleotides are TGTGCCAGCTCACCAGGGACAGGGGACACCGGGGAGCTGTTTTTT. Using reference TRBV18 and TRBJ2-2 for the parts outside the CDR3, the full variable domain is NAGVMQNPRHLVRRRGQEARLRCSPMKGHSHVYWYRQLPEEGLKFMVYLQKENIIDESGMPKERFSAEFPKEGPSILRIQQVVRGDSAAYFCASSPGTGDTGELFFGEGSRLTVL.

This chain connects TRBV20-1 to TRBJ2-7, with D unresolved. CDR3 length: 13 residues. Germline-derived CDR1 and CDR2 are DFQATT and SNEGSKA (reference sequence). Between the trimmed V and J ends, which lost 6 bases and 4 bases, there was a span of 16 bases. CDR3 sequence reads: CSAAGPPEYEQYF. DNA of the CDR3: TGCAGTGCCGCCGGGCCCCCCGAGTACGAGCAGTACTTC.

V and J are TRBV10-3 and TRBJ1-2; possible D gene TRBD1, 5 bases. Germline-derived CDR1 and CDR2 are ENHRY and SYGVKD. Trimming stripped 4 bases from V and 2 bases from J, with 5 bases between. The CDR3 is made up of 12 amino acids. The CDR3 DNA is TGTGCCATCAGTGGACAGAACTATGGCTACACCTTC. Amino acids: CAISGQNYGYTF.